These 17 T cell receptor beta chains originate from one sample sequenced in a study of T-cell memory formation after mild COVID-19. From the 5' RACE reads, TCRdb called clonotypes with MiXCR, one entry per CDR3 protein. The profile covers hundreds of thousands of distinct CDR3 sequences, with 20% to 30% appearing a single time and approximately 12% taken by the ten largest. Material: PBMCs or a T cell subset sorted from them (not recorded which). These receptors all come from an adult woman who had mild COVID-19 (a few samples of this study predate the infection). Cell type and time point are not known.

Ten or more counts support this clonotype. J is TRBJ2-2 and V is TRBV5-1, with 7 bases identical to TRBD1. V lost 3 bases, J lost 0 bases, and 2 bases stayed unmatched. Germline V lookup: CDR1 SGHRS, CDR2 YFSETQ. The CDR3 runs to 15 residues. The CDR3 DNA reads TGCGCCAGCAGCTCCGGGACAGCGAACACCGGGGAGCTGTTTTTT. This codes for CASSSGTANTGELFF.

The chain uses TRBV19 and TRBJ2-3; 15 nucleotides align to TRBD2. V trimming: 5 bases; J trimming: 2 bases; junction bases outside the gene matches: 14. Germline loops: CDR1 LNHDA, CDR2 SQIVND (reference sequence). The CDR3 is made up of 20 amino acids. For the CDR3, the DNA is TGTGCCAGTAGTTTCCCCCCCGGGACTAGCGGGAGGTTCAACACAGATACGCAGTATTTT. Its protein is CASSFPPGTSGRFNTDTQYF.

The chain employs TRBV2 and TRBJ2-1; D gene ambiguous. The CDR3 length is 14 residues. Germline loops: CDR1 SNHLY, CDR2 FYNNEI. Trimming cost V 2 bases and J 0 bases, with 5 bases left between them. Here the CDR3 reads CASSEISSYNEQFF. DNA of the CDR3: TGTGCCAGCAGTGAAATTAGCTCCTACAATGAGCAGTTCTTC. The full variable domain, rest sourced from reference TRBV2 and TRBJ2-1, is EPEVTQTPSHQVTQMGQEVILRCVPISNHLYFYWYRQILGQKVEFLVSFYNNEISEKSEIFDDQFSVERPDGSNFTLKIRSTKLEDSAMYFCASSEISSYNEQFFGPGTRLTVL.

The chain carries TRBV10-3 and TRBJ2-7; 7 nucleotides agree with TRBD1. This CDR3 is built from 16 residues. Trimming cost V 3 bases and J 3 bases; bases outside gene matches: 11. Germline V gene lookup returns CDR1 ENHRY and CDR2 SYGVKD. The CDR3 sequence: CAISERGEGALYEQYF. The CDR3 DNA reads TGTGCCATCAGTGAACGAGGCGAGGGGGCTCTCTACGAGCAGTACTTC.

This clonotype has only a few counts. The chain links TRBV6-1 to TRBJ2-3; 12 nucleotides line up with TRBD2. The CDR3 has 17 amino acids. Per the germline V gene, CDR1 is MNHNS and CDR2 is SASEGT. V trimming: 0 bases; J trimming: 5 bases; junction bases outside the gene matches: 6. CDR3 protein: CASSEAQLAGGEDTQYF. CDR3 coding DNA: TGTGCCAGCAGTGAAGCCCAGCTAGCGGGAGGGGAAGATACGCAGTATTTT.

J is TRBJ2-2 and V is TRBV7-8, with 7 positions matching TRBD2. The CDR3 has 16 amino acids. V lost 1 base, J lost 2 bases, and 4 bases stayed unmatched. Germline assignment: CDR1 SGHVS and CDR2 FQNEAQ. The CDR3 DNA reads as TGTGCCAGCAGCTTAGTTAGCGGGTCCAACACCGGGGAGCTGTTTTTT. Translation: CASSLVSGSNTGELFF.

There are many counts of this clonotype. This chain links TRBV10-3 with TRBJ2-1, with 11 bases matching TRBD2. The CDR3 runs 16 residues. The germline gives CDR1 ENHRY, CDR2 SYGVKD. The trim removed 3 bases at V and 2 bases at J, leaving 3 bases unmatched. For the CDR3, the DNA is TGTGCCATCAGTGAACGACTAGCGGGACCCTACAATGAGCAGTTCTTC. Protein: CAISERLAGPYNEQFF.

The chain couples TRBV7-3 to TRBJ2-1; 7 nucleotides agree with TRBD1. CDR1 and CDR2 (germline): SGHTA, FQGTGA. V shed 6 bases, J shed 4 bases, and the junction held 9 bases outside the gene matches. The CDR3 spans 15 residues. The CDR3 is CASRPTPGGYNEQFF. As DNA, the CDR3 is TGTGCCAGCAGGCCAACCCCAGGGGGATACAATGAGCAGTTCTTC.

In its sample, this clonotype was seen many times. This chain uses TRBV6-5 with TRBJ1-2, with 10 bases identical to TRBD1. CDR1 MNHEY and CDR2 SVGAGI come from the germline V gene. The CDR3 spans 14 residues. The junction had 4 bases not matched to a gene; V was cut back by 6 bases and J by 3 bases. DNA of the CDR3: TGTGCCAGCAGGGGACAGGGGTTACACTATGGCTACACCTTC. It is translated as CASRGQGLHYGYTF.

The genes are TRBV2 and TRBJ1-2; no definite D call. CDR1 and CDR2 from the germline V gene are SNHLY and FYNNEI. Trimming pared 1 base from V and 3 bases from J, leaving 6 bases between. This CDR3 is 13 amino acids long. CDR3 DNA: TGTGCCAGCAGTGAAGGGAAAGACTATGGCTACACCTTC. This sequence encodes CASSEGKDYGYTF.

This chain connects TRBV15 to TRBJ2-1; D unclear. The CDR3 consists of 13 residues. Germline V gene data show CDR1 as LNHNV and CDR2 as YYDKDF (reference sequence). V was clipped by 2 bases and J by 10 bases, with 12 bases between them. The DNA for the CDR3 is TGTGCCACCAGCAGATCAGCAGGTGAGGAGCAGTTCTTC. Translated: CATSRSAGEEQFF.

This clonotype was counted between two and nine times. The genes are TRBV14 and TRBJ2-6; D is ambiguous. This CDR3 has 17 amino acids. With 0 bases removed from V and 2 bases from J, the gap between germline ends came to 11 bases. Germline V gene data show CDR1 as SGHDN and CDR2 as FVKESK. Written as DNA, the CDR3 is TGTGCCAGCAGCCAAGATCAAGGGTTACCTGGGGCCAACGTCCTGACTTTC. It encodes CASSQDQGLPGANVLTF.

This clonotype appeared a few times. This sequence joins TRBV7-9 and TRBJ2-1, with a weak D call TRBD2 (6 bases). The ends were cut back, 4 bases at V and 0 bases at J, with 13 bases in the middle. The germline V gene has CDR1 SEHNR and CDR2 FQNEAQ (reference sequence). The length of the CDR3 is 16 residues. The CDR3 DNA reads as TGTGCCAGCAGCTCGACTAGGACAAGCTCCTACAATGAGCAGTTCTTC. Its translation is CASSSTRTSSYNEQFF.

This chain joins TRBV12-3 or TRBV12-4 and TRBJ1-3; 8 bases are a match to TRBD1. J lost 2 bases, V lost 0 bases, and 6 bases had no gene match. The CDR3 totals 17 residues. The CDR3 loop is CASSLAGQGAAGNTIYF. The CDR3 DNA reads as TGTGCCAGCAGTTTAGCTGGGCAGGGGGCTGCTGGAAACACCATATATTTT.

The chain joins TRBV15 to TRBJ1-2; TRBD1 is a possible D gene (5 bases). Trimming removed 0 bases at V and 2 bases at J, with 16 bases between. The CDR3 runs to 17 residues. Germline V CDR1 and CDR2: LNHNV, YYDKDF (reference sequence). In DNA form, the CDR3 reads TGTGCCACCAGCAGAGATCGTAGGGCAGGGTGGAACTATGGCTACACCTTC. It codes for CATSRDRRAGWNYGYTF.

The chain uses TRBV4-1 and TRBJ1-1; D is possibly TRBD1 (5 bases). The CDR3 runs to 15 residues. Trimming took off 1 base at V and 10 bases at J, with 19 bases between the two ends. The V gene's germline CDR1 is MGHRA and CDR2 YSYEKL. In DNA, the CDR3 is TGCGCCAGCAGCCAAGCCGGGACGCTGAAAAGCGGAGCTTTCTTT. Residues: CASSQAGTLKSGAFF.

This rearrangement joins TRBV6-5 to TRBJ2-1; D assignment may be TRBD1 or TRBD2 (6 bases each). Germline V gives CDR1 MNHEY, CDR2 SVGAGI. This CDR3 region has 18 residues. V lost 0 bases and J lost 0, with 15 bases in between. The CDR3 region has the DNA TGTGCCAGCAGTTACTCGTATTTCAGGGGACTCTCCTACAATGAGCAGTTCTTC. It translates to CASSYSYFRGLSYNEQFF.